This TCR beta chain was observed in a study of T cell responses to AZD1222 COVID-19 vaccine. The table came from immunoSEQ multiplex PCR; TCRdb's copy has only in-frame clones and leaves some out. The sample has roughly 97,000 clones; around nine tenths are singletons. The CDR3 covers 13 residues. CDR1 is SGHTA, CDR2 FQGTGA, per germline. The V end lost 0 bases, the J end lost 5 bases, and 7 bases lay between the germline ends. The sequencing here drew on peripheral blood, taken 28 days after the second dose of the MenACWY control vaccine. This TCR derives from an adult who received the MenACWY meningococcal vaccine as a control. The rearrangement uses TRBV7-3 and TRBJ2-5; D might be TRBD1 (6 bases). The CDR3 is CASSLTGGETQYF. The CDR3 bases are TGTGCCAGCAGCTTAACTGGGGGCGAGACCCAGTACTTC. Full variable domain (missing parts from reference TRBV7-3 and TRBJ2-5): GAGVSQTPSNKVTEKGKYVELRCDPISGHTALYWYRQSLGQGPEFLIYFQGTGAADDSGLPNDRFFAVRPEGSVSTLKIQRTERGDSAVYLCASSLTGGETQYFGPGTRLLVL.